The rows below give T cell receptor beta chains drawn from one sample of a study of blood T cell repertoires in COVID-19. Method: immunoSEQ multiplex PCR; TCRdb's copy keeps in-frame clones and lacks some. The sample holds fewer than 250,000 clones, about 90% seen once. Sequenced sample: PBMCs or T cells enriched from blood (not recorded which). All receptors come from a woman in her 30s who had been exposed to COVID-19. CDR3s include the opening cysteine and the closing phenylalanine or tryptophan. A D gene is named only where the DNA matches it firmly. Clone size is shown for a subset of rows, as once, few, many or a class of expanded clone.

length: 15; V: TRBV9; J: TRBJ1-4; D: -; size: -; CDR3: CASSVQGRVGEKLFF; DNA: TGTGCCAGCAGCGTCCAGGGGCGGGTCGGTGAAAAACTGTTTTTT
length: 15; V: TRBV18; J: TRBJ2-3; D: TRBD2; size: -; CDR3: CASHTTSDLTDTQYF; DNA: TGTGCCAGCCACACGACTAGCGATTTGACAGATACGCAGTATTTT
length: 14; V: TRBV28; J: TRBJ2-3; D: TRBD2; size: -; CDR3: CASTSPSGRNTQYF; DNA: TGTGCCAGCACCAGCCCCAGCGGGAGGAATACGCAGTATTTT
length: 15; V: TRBV30; J: TRBJ2-7; D: -; size: -; CDR3: CAWIKPGLLSYEQYF; DNA: TGTGCCTGGATCAAACCAGGACTGCTGTCCTACGAGCAGTACTTC
length: 17; V: TRBV30; J: TRBJ2-7; D: TRBD2; size: -; CDR3: CAWSHHYGASGRYEQYF; DNA: TGTGCCTGGAGCCACCATTACGGGGCTAGCGGGAGATACGAGCAGTACTTC
length: 14; V: TRBV27; J: TRBJ2-7; D: TRBD2; size: -; CDR3: CASSFRGSSYEQYF; DNA: TGTGCCAGCAGTTTCCGCGGGAGCTCCTACGAGCAGTACTTC
length: 15; V: TRBV2; J: TRBJ1-6; D: -; size: -; CDR3: CASSDGADYNSPLHF; DNA: TGTGCCAGCAGTGATGGGGCGGATTATAATTCACCCCTCCACTTT
length: 14; V: TRBV5-6; J: TRBJ1-2; D: -; size: -; CDR3: CASSFLGGIDGYTF; DNA: TGTGCCAGCAGCTTCCTAGGGGGAATTGATGGCTACACCTTC
length: 18; V: TRBV6-1; J: TRBJ1-3; D: TRBD1; size: -; CDR3: CASSEQGGTGGSGNTIYF; DNA: TGTGCCAGCAGTGAACAGGGGGGGACAGGGGGCTCGGGAAACACCATATATTTT
length: 13; V: TRBV2; J: TRBJ2-7; D: TRBD2; size: -; CDR3: CASSGTSGRVGDF; DNA: TGTGCCAGCAGCGGGACTAGCGGGAGGGTTGGGGACTTC
length: 15; V: TRBV27; J: TRBJ2-1; D: -; size: -; CDR3: CASSDDIRDGNEQFF; DNA: TGTGCCAGCAGCGACGACATCAGGGATGGGAATGAGCAGTTCTTC
length: 11; V: TRBV30; J: TRBJ2-1; D: TRBD2; size: -; CDR3: CAWSAGGEQFF; DNA: TGTGCCTGGAGTGCGGGAGGTGAGCAGTTCTTC
length: 16; V: TRBV4-2; J: TRBJ1-1; D: -; size: -; CDR3: CASSQELGRDNTEAFF; DNA: TGTGCCAGCAGCCAAGAACTAGGCAGAGACAACACTGAAGCTTTCTTT
length: 13; V: TRBV5-4; J: TRBJ1-2; D: TRBD1; size: -; CDR3: CASSSTGAYGYTF; DNA: TGTGCCAGCAGCTCCACAGGGGCCTATGGCTACACCTTC
length: 14; V: TRBV5-4; J: TRBJ2-7; D: -; size: -; CDR3: CASSPRREVGEQYF; DNA: TGTGCCAGCAGCCCGAGGAGGGAGGTAGGAGAGCAGTACTTC
length: 13; V: TRBV6-5; J: TRBJ1-6; D: -; size: -; CDR3: CASSRQEDSPLHF; DNA: TGTGCCAGCAGTAGACAGGAGGATTCACCCCTCCACTTT
length: 15; V: TRBV5-1; J: TRBJ2-5; D: -; size: -; CDR3: CASSLAMPGSETQYF; DNA: TGCGCCAGCAGCTTGGCCATGCCGGGGTCTGAGACCCAGTACTTC
length: 14; V: TRBV27; J: TRBJ1-1; D: -; size: -; CDR3: CASSYGGGRTEAFF; DNA: TGTGCCAGCAGTTACGGGGGGGGTCGGACTGAAGCTTTCTTT
length: 17; V: TRBV5-6; J: TRBJ2-1; D: TRBD2; size: once; CDR3: CASSLGLADVSYNEQFF; DNA: TGTGCCAGCAGCCTCGGACTAGCGGACGTCTCCTACAATGAGCAGTTCTTC
length: 16; V: TRBV7-6; J: TRBJ2-7; D: -; size: -; CDR3: CASSLSAAGLDYEQYF; DNA: TGTGCCAGCAGCTTATCCGCGGCCGGCTTAGACTACGAGCAGTACTTC
length: 15; V: TRBV18; J: TRBJ1-2; D: -; size: -; CDR3: CASSPPASRGGGYTF; DNA: TGTGCCAGCTCACCACCGGCTAGTAGGGGTGGAGGCTACACCTTC
length: 15; V: TRBV18; J: TRBJ1-5; D: TRBD1; size: -; CDR3: CASSPEGQGYQPQHF; DNA: TGTGCCAGCTCACCAGAGGGACAGGGGTATCAGCCCCAGCATTTT
length: 13; V: TRBV11-2; J: TRBJ1-4; D: -; size: -; CDR3: CASSLIWTEKLFF; DNA: TGTGCCAGCAGCTTAATTTGGACAGAAAAACTGTTTTTT